Listed here is a single T cell receptor beta chain. The sample belongs to a study of blood T cell repertoires in COVID-19. Study details: Both acute and convalescent COVID-19 samples were obtained from the United States, Italy and Spain.

In the original processing: Amplification of reference gene primers provided the estimated nucleated cell counts. TCRdb's copy holds only in-frame clones and misses some; the assay was immunoSEQ multiplex PCR. The V and J calls and the clone size are those of that table, but D and trimming were determined from the DNA. The table lists 200,000 or so clones, nearly 90% of them singletons. Adults between roughly 18 and 100 years of age took part from 24 US areas. The clonotype originates from a young man who had recovered from COVID-19. The specimen sequenced was PBMCs or T cells enriched from blood (not recorded which).

Written as DNA, the CDR3 is TGTGCCAGCAGCTTAGCTTCTGGACAGAATCAGCCCCAGCATTTT. Its translation is CASSLASGQNQPQHF. This chain links TRBV7-9 with TRBJ1-5; TRBD1 might be the D (6 bases). Trimming took off 0 bases at V and 4 bases at J, with 10 bases between the two ends. This CDR3 is built from 15 residues. Germline values: CDR1 SEHNR, CDR2 FQNEAQ (reference sequence).